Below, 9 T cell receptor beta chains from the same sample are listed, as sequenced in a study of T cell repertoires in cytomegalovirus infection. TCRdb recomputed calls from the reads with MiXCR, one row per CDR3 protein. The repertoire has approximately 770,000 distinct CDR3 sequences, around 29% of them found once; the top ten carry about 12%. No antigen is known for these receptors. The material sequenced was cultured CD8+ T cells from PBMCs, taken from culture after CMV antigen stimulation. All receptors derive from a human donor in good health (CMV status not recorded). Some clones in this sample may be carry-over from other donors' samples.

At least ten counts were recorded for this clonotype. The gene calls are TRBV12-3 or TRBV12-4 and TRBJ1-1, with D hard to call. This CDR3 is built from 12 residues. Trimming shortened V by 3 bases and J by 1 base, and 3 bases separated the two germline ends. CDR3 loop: CASSFWNTEAFF. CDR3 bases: TGTGCCAGCAGTTTTTGGAACACTGAAGCTTTCTTT.

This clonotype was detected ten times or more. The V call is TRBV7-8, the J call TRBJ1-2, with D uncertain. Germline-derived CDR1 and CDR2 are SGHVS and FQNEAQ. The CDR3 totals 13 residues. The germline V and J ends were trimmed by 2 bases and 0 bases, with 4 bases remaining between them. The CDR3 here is CASSLLTNYGYTF. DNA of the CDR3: TGTGCCAGCAGCTTACTAACTAACTATGGCTACACCTTC.

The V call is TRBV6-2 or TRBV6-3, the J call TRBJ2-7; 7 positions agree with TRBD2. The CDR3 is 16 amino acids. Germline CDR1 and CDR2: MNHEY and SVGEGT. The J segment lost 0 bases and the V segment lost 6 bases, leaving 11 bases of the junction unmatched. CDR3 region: CASSLLGTTFSYEQYV. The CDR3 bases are TGTGCCAGCAGCCTTCTGGGGACTACCTTCTCCTACGAGCAGTACGTC.

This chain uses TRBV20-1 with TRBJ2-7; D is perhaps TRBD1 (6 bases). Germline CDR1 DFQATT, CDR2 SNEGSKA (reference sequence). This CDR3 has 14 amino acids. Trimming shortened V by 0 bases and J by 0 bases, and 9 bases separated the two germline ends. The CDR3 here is CSARDQGTSYEQYV. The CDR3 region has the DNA TGCAGTGCTAGAGATCAGGGGACCTCCTACGAGCAGTACGTC.

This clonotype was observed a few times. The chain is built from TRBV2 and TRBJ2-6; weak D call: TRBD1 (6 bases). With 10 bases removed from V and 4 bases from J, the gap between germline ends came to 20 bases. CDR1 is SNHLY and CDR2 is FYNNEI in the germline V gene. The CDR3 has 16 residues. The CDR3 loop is CATVLDSVGGANVLTF. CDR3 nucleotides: TGTGCCACCGTCCTGGACAGCGTAGGGGGGGCCAACGTCCTGACTTTC.

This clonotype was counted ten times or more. CDR3 DNA sequence: TGTGCCAGCAGCCCAACGTACGGACAGGGGCGCCGGGGCTCTGGGGCCAACGTCCTGACTTTC. This sequence encodes CASSPTYGQGRRGSGANVLTF. The chain couples TRBV7-9 to TRBJ2-6; TRBD1 agrees at 9 bases. CDR1 and CDR2 from the germline V gene are SEHNR and FQNEAQ (reference sequence). This CDR3 has 21 amino acids. Germline trimming cut 5 bases from V and 0 bases from J; bases unmatched to any gene: 17.

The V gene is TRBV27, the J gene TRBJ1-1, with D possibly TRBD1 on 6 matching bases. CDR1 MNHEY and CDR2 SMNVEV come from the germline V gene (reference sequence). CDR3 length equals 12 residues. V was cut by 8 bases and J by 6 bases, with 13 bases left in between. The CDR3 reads CASRGRGAEAFF. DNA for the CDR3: TGTGCCAGCCGAGGGAGGGGGGCTGAAGCTTTCTTT.

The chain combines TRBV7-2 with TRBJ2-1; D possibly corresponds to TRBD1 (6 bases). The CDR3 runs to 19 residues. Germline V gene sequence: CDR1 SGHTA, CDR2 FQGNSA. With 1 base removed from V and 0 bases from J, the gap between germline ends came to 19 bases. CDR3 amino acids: CASSLGTVVYLSSYNEQFF. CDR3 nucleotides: TGTGCCAGCAGCTTAGGGACAGTCGTATACCTTAGCTCCTACAATGAGCAGTTCTTC.

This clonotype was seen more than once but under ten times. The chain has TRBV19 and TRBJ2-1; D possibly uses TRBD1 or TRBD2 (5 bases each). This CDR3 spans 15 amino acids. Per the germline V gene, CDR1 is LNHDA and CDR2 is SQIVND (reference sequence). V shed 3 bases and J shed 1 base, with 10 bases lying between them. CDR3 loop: CASSMSGTSYNEQFF. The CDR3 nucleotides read TGTGCCAGTAGTATGAGTGGGACGTCCTACAATGAGCAGTTCTTC.